The 10 T cell receptor beta chains reported below all come from one sample, sequenced in a study of beta chain features in type 1 diabetes. No cognate antigen is known for these TCRs. Overall study findings and caveats: Shortening that was moderate but significant affected the TCRB CDR3s of Type 1 diabetes patients in all four CD4+ subsets.

The authors reverse transcribed all of the isolated RNA, so sequencing captured expressed TCRB transcripts. The protocol was immunoSEQ multiplex PCR, while the TCRdb copy is restricted to in-frame clones and leaves out a portion. This sample has a few hundred thousand clones, with 16% found just once. Sequencing was carried out using naive CD4+ T cells from blood. The receptor set was obtained from a young man with type 1 diabetes.

The chain links TRBV5-1 to TRBJ2-5, with no clear D. This CDR3 spans 15 amino acids. Germline V gene sequence: CDR1 SGHRS, CDR2 YFSETQ. Trimming shortened V by 7 bases and J by 0 bases, and 16 bases separated the two germline ends. The CDR3 sequence is CASVRVPANQETQYF. CDR3 bases: TGCGCCAGCGTCCGGGTCCCAGCTAACCAAGAGACCCAGTACTTC. Full variable domain (outside the CDR3, taken from reference TRBV5-1 and TRBJ2-5): KAGVTQTPRYLIKTRGQQVTLSCSPISGHRSVSWYQQTPGQGLQFLFEYFSETQRNKGNFPGRFSGRQFSNSRSEMNVSTLELGDSALYLCASVRVPANQETQYFGPGTRLLVL.

In its sample, this clone was seen a few times. The rearrangement uses TRBV7-9 and TRBJ2-2, with unresolved D. The CDR3 extends over 14 amino acids. V shed 1 base and J shed 3 bases, with 6 bases lying between them. Looked up from germline, CDR1 is SEHNR and CDR2 is FQNEAQ (reference sequence). As DNA, the CDR3 is TGTGCCAGCAGCTTAGATGCTGACACCGGGGAGCTGTTTTTT. Its protein is CASSLDADTGELFF.

This clone occurred a few times. V is TRBV9 and J is TRBJ1-5; D unresolved. V lost 6 bases to trimming and J lost 4 bases, with 11 bases between them. Germline values: CDR1 SGDLS, CDR2 YYNGEE. The CDR3 contains 13 residues. This CDR3 is CASMGALNQPQHF. In DNA, the CDR3 is TGTGCCAGCATGGGAGCCTTAAATCAGCCCCAGCATTTT.

The chain recombines TRBV11-1 with TRBJ1-1; 8 bases align to TRBD1. The CDR3 is 14 residues long. V lost 3 bases and J lost 4; bases outside the gene matches: 4. Germline V lookup: CDR1 SGHAT, CDR2 FQDESV (reference sequence). CDR3 sequence reads: CASSFMDRATEAFF. CDR3 in DNA: TGTGCCAGCAGCTTCATGGACAGGGCCACTGAAGCTTTCTTT.

The rearrangement links TRBV11-2 to TRBJ2-2, with TRBD2 matching 7 bases. Germline values: CDR1 SGHAT, CDR2 FQNNGV. V was pared by 4 bases and J by 1 base, with 3 bases of the junction left unmatched. There are 15 residues in the CDR3. The CDR3 coding sequence is TGTGCCAGCAGCTCTCTAGCGGTGAACACCGGGGAGCTGTTTTTT. Translated: CASSSLAVNTGELFF.

This clone was recorded a few times. The chain combines TRBV25-1 with TRBJ2-7, with D hard to call. This CDR3 is 11 amino acids long. Germline loops: CDR1 MGHDK, CDR2 SYGVNS. V dropped 4 bases and J dropped 4 bases, with 5 bases sitting between them. Written as DNA, the CDR3 is TGTGCCAGCAGTGCTCTGTACGAGCAGTACTTC. This codes for CASSALYEQYF.

This clone came up a few times. This sequence joins TRBV5-4 and TRBJ2-7; 7 nucleotides align to TRBD1. Germline V gives CDR1 SGHNT, CDR2 YYREEE (reference sequence). The CDR3 contains 14 residues. Losses at the gene ends were 8 bases for V and 3 bases for J; bases not matched to a gene: 11. The CDR3 region has the DNA TGTGCCAGTAGTCGGGACAGCAGCAACTACGAGCAGTACTTC. Translation gives CASSRDSSNYEQYF.

This chain links TRBV28 with TRBJ1-1; D ambiguous. Per germline, CDR1 MDHEN and CDR2 SYDVKM. The V and J ends lost 4 bases and 9 bases respectively, with 3 bases between them. The CDR3 consists of 9 residues. CDR3 amino acids: CASSSKAFF. CDR3 DNA: TGTGCCAGCAGTTCGAAAGCTTTCTTT.

This clone was detected only a few times. The chain employs TRBV29-1 and TRBJ2-1, with TRBD2 identical over 7 bases. This CDR3 spans 13 amino acids. The germline V gene has CDR1 SQVTM and CDR2 ANQGSEA. Trimming at V came to 4 bases and at J to 4 bases, leaving 4 bases not matched to a gene. The CDR3 nucleotides read TGCAGCGTTGCCCAGCGGGGATACAATGAGCAGTTCTTC. Protein sequence: CSVAQRGYNEQFF.

The sample holds a few counts of this clone. Other DNA sequences in the sample encode the same CDR3. The rearrangement uses TRBV5-1 and TRBJ2-6; no clear D gene. The CDR3 has 14 residues. The germline CDR1 and CDR2 sequences are SGHRS and YFSETQ. V gave up 0 bases and J gave up 4 bases, with 5 bases separating them. This chain's CDR3 is CASSLDSGANVLTF. Here the CDR3 DNA reads TGCGCCAGCAGCTTGGACTCCGGGGCCAACGTCCTGACTTTC.